These T cell receptor beta chains were read from a single sample in a study of Ad26.COV2.S vaccination and SARS-CoV-2 variants. Assay used: immunoSEQ multiplex PCR; TCRdb lists only in-frame clones, some missing. The top ten hold roughly 3.3% of the sample, which has around 350,000 clones, roughly 84% seen once. Material: peripheral blood, obtained in a trial of Ad26.COV2.S vaccine versus placebo. The receptors derive from a person aged 18-65 years who received the Ad26.COV2.S COVID-19 vaccine or a placebo. The CDR3 runs from the conserved cysteine through the conserved F or W. The D gene is left open where the match is weak. Clone sizes are given selectively: once, few, many, or a class where the clone is expanded.

15,TRBD2,TRBJ2-2,TRBV11-3,NA,TGTGCCAGCAGCCCAACCCGGGGGGGCTCCGGGGAGCTGTTTTTT,CASSPTRGGSGELFF
15,TRBD1,TRBJ2-1,TRBV18,NA,TGTGCCAGCTCACAACCCGGGACAGGGCGGAATGAGCAGTTCTTC,CASSQPGTGRNEQFF
14,TRBD1,TRBJ1-5,TRBV2,NA,TGTGCCAGCAGTGAAGCTGACAGGGTGCAGCCCCAGCATTTT,CASSEADRVQPQHF
10,NA,TRBJ2-3,TRBV6-5,NA,TGTGCCAGAAGAGGAGATACGCAGTATTTT,CARRGDTQYF
17,TRBD1,TRBJ1-2,TRBV24-1,NA,TGTGCCACCAGTGGGGGGACAGGGAGGCCCAATGGAAATGGCTACACCTTC,CATSGGTGRPNGNGYTF
15,NA,TRBJ2-5,TRBV5-5,NA,TGTGCCAGCAGCCGCCCGGGAGATGGTAGAGAGACCCAGTACTTC,CASSRPGDGRETQYF
13,NA,TRBJ1-4,TRBV6-5,NA,TGTGCCAGCAGGAAGACTGCTAATGAAAAACTGTTTTTT,CASRKTANEKLFF
16,TRBD1,TRBJ2-1,TRBV18,NA,TGTGCCAGCTTTAATTCGGTCAACAGGGGCTACAATGAGCAGTTCTTC,CASFNSVNRGYNEQFF
16,TRBD1,TRBJ2-1,TRBV7-9,NA,TGTGCCAGCACCTTCCCGTCGGGACAGGGGCTCAATGAGCAGTTCTTC,CASTFPSGQGLNEQFF
11,NA,TRBJ1-1,TRBV19,NA,TGTGCCAGTAGTGAGAGACAGGACGCTTTCTTT,CASSERQDAFF
17,TRBD2,TRBJ2-2,TRBV5-4,few,TGTGCCAGCAGCTTAGGTGGACTAGCGGGGTACACCGGGGAGCTGTTTTTT,CASSLGGLAGYTGELFF
12,NA,TRBJ2-3,TRBV5-5,few,TGTGCCAGCAGCTTGGATACAGATACGCAGTATTTT,CASSLDTDTQYF
15,NA,TRBJ2-3,TRBV29-1,NA,TGCAGCGCCTATGACGTACAGGGTCGGACAGATACGCAGTATTTT,CSAYDVQGRTDTQYF
15,TRBD1,TRBJ2-7,TRBV19,NA,TGTGCCAGTAAAAAAGGACAGGGGACTTACTACGAGCAGTACTTC,CASKKGQGTYYEQYF
15,NA,TRBJ2-5,TRBV19,NA,TGTGCCAGTAGTATAGGGGGGGTTTTCCAAGAGACCCAGTACTTC,CASSIGGVFQETQYF
16,TRBD1,TRBJ2-2,TRBV9,NA,TGTGCCAGCAGCGTAGAGACAGGGGGCGCGTCCGGGGAGCTGTTTTTT,CASSVETGGASGELFF
18,TRBD2,TRBJ2-2,TRBV27,NA,TGTGCCAGCAGTTTTGGGCTAGCGGGAGCGGGGGACACCGGGGAGCTGTTTTTT,CASSFGLAGAGDTGELFF
16,NA,TRBJ1-4,TRBV5-6,NA,TGTGCCAGCAGCTACGGAAACGGTGCAACTAATGAAAAACTGTTTTTT,CASSYGNGATNEKLFF
12,NA,TRBJ1-1,TRBV29-1,NA,TGCAGCTCCGGCTTCTTAGGGACTGAAGCTTTCTTT,CSSGFLGTEAFF
13,NA,TRBJ2-5,TRBV29-1,NA,TGCAGCGTTGCGATGGGCGGGTCGGTGACCCAGTACTTC,CSVAMGGSVTQYF
14,TRBD1,TRBJ2-2,TRBV6-5,few,TGTGCCAGCAGACCGGGACAGTTCGCCGGGGAGCTGTTTTTT,CASRPGQFAGELFF
14,TRBD2,TRBJ2-5,TRBV3-1/TRBV3-2,NA,TGTGCCAGCACTACCAGCGGGGGAGCCGAGACCCAGTACTTC,CASTTSGGAETQYF
18,NA,TRBJ2-5,TRBV7-9,NA,TGTGCCAGCAGCTTAGTACTTTTAGCGGCCCGGAGAGCAGAGACCCAGTACTTC,CASSLVLLAARRAETQYF
15,NA,TRBJ1-1,TRBV9,once,TGTGCCAGCAGCCCCCCCGGGACGTTGAACACTGAAGCTTTCTTT,CASSPPGTLNTEAFF
15,TRBD2,TRBJ2-1,TRBV6-5,NA,TGTGCCAGCAGGAGACTAGCGGACTCCTACAATGAGCAGTTCTTC,CASRRLADSYNEQFF
17,NA,TRBJ1-5,TRBV4-1,NA,TGCGCCAGCAGCCAAGGTTTATTGGGAGGGAGCAATCAGCCCCAGCATTTT,CASSQGLLGGSNQPQHF
13,NA,TRBJ2-2,TRBV4-1,NA,TGCGCCAGCACTCGGGGGACGTCCGGGGAGCTGTTTTTT,CASTRGTSGELFF
16,NA,TRBJ2-1,TRBV18,NA,TGTGCCAGCTCTCCTTTCGGGGGCCTCTCCTACAATGAGCAGTTCTTC,CASSPFGGLSYNEQFF
12,NA,TRBJ2-1,TRBV12-5,NA,TGTGCTAGTGGTTTGTTTGGGAATGAGCAGTTCTTC,CASGLFGNEQFF